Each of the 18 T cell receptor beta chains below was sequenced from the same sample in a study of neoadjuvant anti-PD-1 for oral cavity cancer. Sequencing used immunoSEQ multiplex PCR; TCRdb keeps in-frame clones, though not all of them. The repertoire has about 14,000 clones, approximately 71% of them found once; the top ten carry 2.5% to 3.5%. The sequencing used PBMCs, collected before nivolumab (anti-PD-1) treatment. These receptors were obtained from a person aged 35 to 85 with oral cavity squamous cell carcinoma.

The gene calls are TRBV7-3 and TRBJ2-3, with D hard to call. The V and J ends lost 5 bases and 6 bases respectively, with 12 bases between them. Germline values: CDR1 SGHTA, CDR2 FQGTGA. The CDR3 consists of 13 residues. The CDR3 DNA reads TGTGCCAGCAGCCGTCTAGTAGGGGATACGCAGTATTTT. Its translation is CASSRLVGDTQYF.

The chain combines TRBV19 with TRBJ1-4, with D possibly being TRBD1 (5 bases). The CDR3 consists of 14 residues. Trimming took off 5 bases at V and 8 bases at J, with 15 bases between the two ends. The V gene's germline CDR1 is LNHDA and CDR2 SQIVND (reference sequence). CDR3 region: CASSPTGLSEKLFF. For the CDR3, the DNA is TGTGCCAGTAGTCCTACGGGGCTTTCGGAAAAACTGTTTTTT.

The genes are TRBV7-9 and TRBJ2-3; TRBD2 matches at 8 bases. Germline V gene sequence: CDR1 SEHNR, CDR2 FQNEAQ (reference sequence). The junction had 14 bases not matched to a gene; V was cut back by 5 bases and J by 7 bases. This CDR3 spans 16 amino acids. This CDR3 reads CASSRLAGTSSYTQYF. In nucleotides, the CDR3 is TGTGCCAGCAGCCGCCTGGCCGGGACTAGTTCGTATACGCAGTATTTT.

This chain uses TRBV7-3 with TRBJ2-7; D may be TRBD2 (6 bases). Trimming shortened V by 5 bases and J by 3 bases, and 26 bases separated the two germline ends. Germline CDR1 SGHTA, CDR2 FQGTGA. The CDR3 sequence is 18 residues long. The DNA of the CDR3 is TGTGCCAGCAGCCCAACCCCCTGGAGGGGTAGGGGCCACTACGAGCAGTACTTC. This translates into CASSPTPWRGRGHYEQYF.

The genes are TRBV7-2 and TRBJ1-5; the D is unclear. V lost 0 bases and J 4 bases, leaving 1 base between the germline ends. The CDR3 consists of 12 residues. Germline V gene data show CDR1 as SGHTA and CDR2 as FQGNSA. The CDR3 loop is CASSLANQPQHF. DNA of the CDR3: TGTGCCAGCAGCTTAGCTAATCAGCCCCAGCATTTT.

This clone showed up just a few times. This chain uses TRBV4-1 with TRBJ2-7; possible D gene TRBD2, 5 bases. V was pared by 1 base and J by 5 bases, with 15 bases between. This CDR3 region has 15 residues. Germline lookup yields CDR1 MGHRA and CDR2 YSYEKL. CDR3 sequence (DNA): TGCGCCAGCAGCCAAGTTCTAGGAGGTTCCGACGAGCAGTACTTC. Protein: CASSQVLGGSDEQYF.

CDR3 bases: TGTGCCAGCAGTGAAAGGGCTCCTGGGGCCAACGTCCTGACTTTC. It is translated as CASSERAPGANVLTF. The chain uses TRBV6-1 and TRBJ2-6; D unresolved. V lost 2 bases and J 2 bases, leaving 7 bases between the germline ends. Germline V lookup: CDR1 MNHNS, CDR2 SASEGT. The CDR3 runs to 15 residues.

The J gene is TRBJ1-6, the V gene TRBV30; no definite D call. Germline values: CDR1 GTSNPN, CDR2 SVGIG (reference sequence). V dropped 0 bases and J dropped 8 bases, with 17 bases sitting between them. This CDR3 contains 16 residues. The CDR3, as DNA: TGTGCCTGGAGTGTAATGGTATGGGCAGGATATTCACCCCTCCACTTT. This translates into CAWSVMVWAGYSPLHF.

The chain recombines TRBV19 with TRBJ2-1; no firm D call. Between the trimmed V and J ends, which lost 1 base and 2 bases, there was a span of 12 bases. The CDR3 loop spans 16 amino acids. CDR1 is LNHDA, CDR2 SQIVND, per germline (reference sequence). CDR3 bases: TGTGCCAGTAGTATAGCCCGGGCACCGCCCTACAATGAGCAGTTCTTC. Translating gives CASSIARAPPYNEQFF.

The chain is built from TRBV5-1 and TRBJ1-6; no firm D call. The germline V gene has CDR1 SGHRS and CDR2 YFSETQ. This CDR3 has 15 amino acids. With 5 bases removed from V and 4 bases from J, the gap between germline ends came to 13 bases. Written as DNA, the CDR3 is TGCGCCAGCAGTTTAGGAGGGCTTTATAATTCACCCCTCCACTTT. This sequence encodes CASSLGGLYNSPLHF.

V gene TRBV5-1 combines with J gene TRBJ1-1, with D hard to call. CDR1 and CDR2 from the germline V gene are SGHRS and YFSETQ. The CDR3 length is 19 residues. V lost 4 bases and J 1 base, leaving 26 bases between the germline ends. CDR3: CASSLGPISSLRPNTEAFF. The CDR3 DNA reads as TGCGCCAGCAGCCTTGGCCCTATCAGTAGCCTAAGACCGAACACTGAAGCTTTCTTT.

CDR3 bases: TGCGCCAGCAGCCAAGATAGTGGGAGTGCGATCTACGAGCAGTACTTC. The encoded protein is CASSQDSGSAIYEQYF. The rearrangement links TRBV4-1 to TRBJ2-7; D perhaps matches TRBD2 (5 bases). Per germline, CDR1 MGHRA and CDR2 YSYEKL. With 0 bases removed from V and 3 bases from J, the gap between germline ends came to 15 bases. The CDR3 sequence is 16 residues long.

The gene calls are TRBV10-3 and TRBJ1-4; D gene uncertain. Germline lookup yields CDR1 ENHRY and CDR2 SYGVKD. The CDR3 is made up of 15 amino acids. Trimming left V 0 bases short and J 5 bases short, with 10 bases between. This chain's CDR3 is CAISESGGPNEKLFF. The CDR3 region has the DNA TGTGCCATCAGTGAGTCTGGAGGACCGAATGAAAAACTGTTTTTT.

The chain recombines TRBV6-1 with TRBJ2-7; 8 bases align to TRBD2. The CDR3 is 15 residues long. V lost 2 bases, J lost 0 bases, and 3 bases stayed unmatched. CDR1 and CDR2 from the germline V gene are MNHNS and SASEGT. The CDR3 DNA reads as TGTGCCAGCAGTGAAAGCGGGAGCCCCTCCTACGAGCAGTACTTC. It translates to CASSESGSPSYEQYF.

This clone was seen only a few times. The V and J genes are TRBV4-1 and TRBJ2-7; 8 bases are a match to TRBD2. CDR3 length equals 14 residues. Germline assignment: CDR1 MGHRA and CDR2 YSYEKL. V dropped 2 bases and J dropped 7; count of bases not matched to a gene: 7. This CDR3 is CASSQTPGGREQYF. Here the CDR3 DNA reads TGCGCCAGCAGCCAAACCCCGGGGGGGAGGGAGCAGTACTTC.

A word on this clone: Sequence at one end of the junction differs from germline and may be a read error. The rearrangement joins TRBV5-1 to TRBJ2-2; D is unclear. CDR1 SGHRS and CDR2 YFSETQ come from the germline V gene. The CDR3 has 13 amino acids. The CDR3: CASSVGNAGELFF. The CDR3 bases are TGCGCCAGCAGTGTAGGGAACGCCGGGGAGCTGTTTTTT.

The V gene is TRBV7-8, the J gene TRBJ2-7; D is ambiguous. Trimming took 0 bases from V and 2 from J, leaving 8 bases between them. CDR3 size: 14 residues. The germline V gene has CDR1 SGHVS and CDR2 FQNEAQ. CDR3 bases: TGTGCCAGCAGCTTAGCGGACGGTACCTACGAGCAGTACTTC. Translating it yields CASSLADGTYEQYF.

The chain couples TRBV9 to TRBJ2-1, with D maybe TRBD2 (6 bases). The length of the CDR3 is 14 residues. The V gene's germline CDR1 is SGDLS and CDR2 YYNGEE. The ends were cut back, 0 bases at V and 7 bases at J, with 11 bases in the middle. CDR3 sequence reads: CASSVGGLENEQFF. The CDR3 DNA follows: TGTGCCAGCAGCGTAGGGGGACTCGAAAATGAGCAGTTCTTC.